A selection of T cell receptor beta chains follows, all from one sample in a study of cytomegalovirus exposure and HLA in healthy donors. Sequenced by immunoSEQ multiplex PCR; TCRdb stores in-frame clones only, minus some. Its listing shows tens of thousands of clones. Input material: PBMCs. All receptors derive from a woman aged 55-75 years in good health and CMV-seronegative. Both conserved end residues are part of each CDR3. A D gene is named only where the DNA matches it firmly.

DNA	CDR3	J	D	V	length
TGTGCCAGCATACTGAGACAACTTTCCCACTATGGCTACACCTTC	CASILRQLSHYGYTF	TRBJ1-2	-	TRBV2	15
TGTGCCAGCAGTCTCACTTTACCTAGCGGGAGTAATGAGCAGTTCTTC	CASSLTLPSGSNEQFF	TRBJ2-1	TRBD2	TRBV28	16
TGTGCCTCAGCTCCCGGGAGTTACTACAATGAGCAGTTCTTC	CASAPGSYYNEQFF	TRBJ2-1	-	TRBV13	14
TGTGCCAGCACCAGGTTGGGAGCGACCCAGTACTTC	CASTRLGATQYF	TRBJ2-5	-	TRBV21-1	12
TGTGCCAGCGCGAGGGACAGGGGTTTTGTAGATGAGCAGTTCTTC	CASARDRGFVDEQFF	TRBJ2-1	-	TRBV21-1	15
TGTGCCAGCAGCTTAAGGTTGAGCGGTAACACAGATACGCAGTATTTT	CASSLRLSGNTDTQYF	TRBJ2-3	-	TRBV7-2	16
TGTGCCAGCAGACCAGGGGGCGGACGCACCGGGGAGCTGTTTTTT	CASRPGGGRTGELFF	TRBJ2-2	TRBD1	TRBV11-3	15
TGTGCCAGCAGCTTAGGCGGGACTAGCTCCTACGAGCAGTACTTC	CASSLGGTSSYEQYF	TRBJ2-7	TRBD2	TRBV11-2	15
TGTGCCAGCAGCCAAGCGGCGGGGAACACTGAAGCTTTCTTT	CASSQAAGNTEAFF	TRBJ1-1	-	TRBV16	14
TGTGCCTGGAGTACCTCCAGGGGCTCCTACTATGGCTACACCTTC	CAWSTSRGSYYGYTF	TRBJ1-2	-	TRBV30	15
TGCGCCAGCAGCTTCCAGGACCCGCGGCTAGGGGGGTATTTT	CASSFQDPRLGGYF	TRBJ2-3	-	TRBV5-1	14
TGCGCCAGCACCTATAGCGGGAGGTCCGAGGGTACGCAGTATTTT	CASTYSGRSEGTQYF	TRBJ2-3	TRBD2	TRBV5-1	15
TGTGCCAGCAGTTACTCGACACAGGGGGCAATCACTGAAGCTTTCTTT	CASSYSTQGAITEAFF	TRBJ1-1	TRBD1	TRBV6-5	16
TGTGCCAGCAGTCCACTCGGGGGGACTGGGGCCAACGTCCTGACTTTC	CASSPLGGTGANVLTF	TRBJ2-6	TRBD2	TRBV27	16
TGTGCCAGCAGCTTGTCCAGACTGGGCCCCGGGGAGCTGTTTTTT	CASSLSRLGPGELFF	TRBJ2-2	-	TRBV5-4	15
TGTGCCAGCAGCTCAGGACAGATCCAAGAGACCCAGTACTTC	CASSSGQIQETQYF	TRBJ2-5	-	TRBV28	14
TGTGCCAGCTGTCGCATGGGCCTTGAGGAGACCCAGTACTTC	CASCRMGLEETQYF	TRBJ2-5	-	TRBV27	14
TGTGCCAGCAGATCTCGCTTAGACAGGGGAACTGAAGCTTTCTTT	CASRSRLDRGTEAFF	TRBJ1-1	TRBD1	TRBV28	15
TGTGCCAGCAACGGACAGGGGCCGGGTACTGAAGCTTTCTTT	CASNGQGPGTEAFF	TRBJ1-1	TRBD1	TRBV2	14
TGTGCCAGTAGTAGGCCCTTCAATGAGCAGTTCTTC	CASSRPFNEQFF	TRBJ2-1	-	TRBV19	12
TGTGCCAGCAGCAAACACCGGGGTAACACCGGGGAGCTGTTTTTT	CASSKHRGNTGELFF	TRBJ2-2	-	TRBV21-1	15
TGTGCCAGCAGTCGCAGGAAAGAAGCTTTCTTT	CASSRRKEAFF	TRBJ1-1	-	TRBV28	11
TGTGCCAGCAGCTTGTCCAGGGCTTCCACCGGGGAGCTGTTTTTT	CASSLSRASTGELFF	TRBJ2-2	-	TRBV5-4	15
TGTGCCAGCAGTTTTAAGAACACTGAAGCTTTCTTT	CASSFKNTEAFF	TRBJ1-1	-	TRBV28	12
TGTGCCAGCAGCTCCTCTGGACAGAGGAGCTACACCTTC	CASSSSGQRSYTF	TRBJ1-2	-	TRBV11-2	13
TGTGCTAGCAGCTTCCCAGGGTTCCAAGAGACCCAGTACTTC	CASSFPGFQETQYF	TRBJ2-5	-	TRBV7-7	14
TGTGCCTGGAGTGTAGGCGGTCTAGGTTCACCCCTCCACTTT	CAWSVGGLGSPLHF	TRBJ1-6	-	TRBV30	14
TGCGCCAGCAGGTTAACCAGCGGGTCTACCTACGAGCAGTACTTC	CASRLTSGSTYEQYF	TRBJ2-7	-	TRBV5-1	15